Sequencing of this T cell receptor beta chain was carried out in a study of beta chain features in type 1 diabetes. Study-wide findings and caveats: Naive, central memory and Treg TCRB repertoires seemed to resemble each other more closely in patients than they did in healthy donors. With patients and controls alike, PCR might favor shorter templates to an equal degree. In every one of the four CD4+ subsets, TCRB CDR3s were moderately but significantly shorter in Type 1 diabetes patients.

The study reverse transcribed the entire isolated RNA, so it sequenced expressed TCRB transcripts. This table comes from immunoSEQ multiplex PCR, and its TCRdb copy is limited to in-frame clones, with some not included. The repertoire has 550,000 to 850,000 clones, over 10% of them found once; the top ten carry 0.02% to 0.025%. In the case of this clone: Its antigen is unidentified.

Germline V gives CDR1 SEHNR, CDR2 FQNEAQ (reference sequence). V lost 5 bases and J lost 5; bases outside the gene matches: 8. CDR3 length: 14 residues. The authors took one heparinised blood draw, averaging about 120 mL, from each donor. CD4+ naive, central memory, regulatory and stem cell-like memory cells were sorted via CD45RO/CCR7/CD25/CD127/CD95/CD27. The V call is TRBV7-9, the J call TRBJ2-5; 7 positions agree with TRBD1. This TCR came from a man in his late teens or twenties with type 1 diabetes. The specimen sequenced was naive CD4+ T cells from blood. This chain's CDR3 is CASSPPTGQETQYF. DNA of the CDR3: TGTGCCAGCAGCCCCCCGACAGGGCAGGAGACCCAGTACTTC.